This T cell receptor beta chain was recorded in a study of blood T cell repertoires in COVID-19. Study details: Researchers got acute and convalescent COVID-19 samples from the United States, Italy and Spain. The analysed material was cDNA or gDNA that came from T cells, B-cell-depleted T cells, or PBMCs.

Repertoires were generated with immunoSEQ multiplex PCR, while TCRdb's copy carries only in-frame clones and drops some. The sample has about 130,000 clones, under 85% seen once. Germline V gene data show CDR1 as SNHLY and CDR2 as FYNNEI. This CDR3 comprises 13 residues. Trimming pared 6 bases from V and 3 bases from J, leaving 11 bases between. Source material: peripheral blood. This sequence was found in a woman in her sixties or seventies with acute or convalescent COVID-19. The genes are TRBV2 and TRBJ1-2; D gene unclear. The CDR3 DNA follows: TGTGCCAGCAGCCTGGCGGTAGACTATGGCTACACCTTC. Residues: CASSLAVDYGYTF.